This record concerns one T cell receptor (beta chain) sequence. This clonotype was seen ten or more times. Its target antigen remains unknown. No base-level quality is on record; no much larger clone is a single base apart. The time point label, as the study defines it: sample taken at primary tumor resection. Without any cell sorting, TCR sequencing was performed on whole RNA extracted either from tumor and nontumor lung tissue or from cryopreserved PBMC samples. Samples were obtained from fewer than 80 patients with early-stage, untreated non-small cell lung cancer from the lung TRACERx cohort. A patient was chosen for TCR sequencing only when enough RNA was available from at least two tumor regions. A lung pathologist reviewed the tumor and adjacent nontumor lung specimens before the specimens were selected. The data were taken from a study of spatial heterogeneity in lung cancer (dated by TCRdb to the late 2010s). As for the study more broadly: Beta-chain transcripts were consistently detected in greater numbers than alpha-chain transcripts, which likely reflects a higher abundance of beta-chain transcripts. In the raw uncorrected reads, each unique combination of TCR and UMI appeared more than ten times on average. In non-small cell lung cancer, the study made a quantitative comparison of TCR alpha and beta repertoires among multiple tumor regions, matched nontumor lung and blood. Nonsynonymous mutation counts, determined by whole-exome sequencing of tumor tissue, were related to features of the TCR repertoire. At surgery, both alpha and beta chains were TCR-sequenced in 220 tumor regions, fewer than 85 matched nontumor lung samples and a few dozen PBMC samples.

As encoded in the germline V gene (reference sequence), CDR1 is LNHDA while CDR2 is SQIVND. CDR3 length: 13 amino acids, cysteine to phenylalanine. Only the CDR3 DNA stays, 39 bases, in frame from base 1. The germline ends are 11 bases apart after V is trimmed by 7 bases and J by 4 bases. The library was made by 5' RACE. The sequencer listed for this sample is NextSeq 500. In the TCR library protocol, a unique molecular identifier was attached to each TCR cDNA molecule so that PCR and sequencing errors could be corrected. Concerning the study's data processing: TCR identification, UMI-based error correction and CDR3 extraction were performed with Decombinator tools. TCRs above a frequency of 2 per 1,000, corresponding to the top 1% of the tumor frequency distribution, were defined as expanded. Each repertoire was subsampled 100 times to 5,000 TCRs, after which Renyi diversity was computed with the R vegan package. To build CDR3 similarity networks, amino acid triplet string-kernel similarity was used, and CDR3s were connected when their pairwise similarity was above 0.82. Through fastp at Q25 and MiXCR, TCRdb rebuilt clones from the public reads, retaining in-frame beta chains. Duplicate CDR3 protein sequences are folded into a single record with the most common DNA and genes. TCRdb's processing, not the authors', yielded these V and J calls. This sample comprises 1,500 to 2,000 distinct CDR3 sequences, about 8% of them detected only once. Together, the top ten hold under 25% of the sample.

General conclusions and limits of the study: Confirming at a functional level the hypothesis that regional TCRs recognize regional mutations was considered to require additional single-cell paired TCR alpha and beta sequencing.

This TCR derives from a male donor with early-stage non-small cell lung cancer. The sample was normal lung tissue next to the tumor, taken at surgery. Here the chain combines TRBV19 and TRBJ2-1; TRBD2 is a weak D gene call, 5 bases matching. The CDR3 region has the sequence CASIRTGYNEQFF. The DNA sequence is TGTGCCAGTATCAGGACGGGGTACAATGAGCAGTTCTTC. Reference TRBV19 and TRBJ2-1 genes cover what lies past the CDR3, so the full variable domain is DGGITQSPKYLFRKEGQNVTLSCEQNLNHDAMYWYRQDPGQGLRLIYYSQIVNDFQKGDIAEGYSVSREKKESFPLTVTSAQKNPTAFYLCASIRTGYNEQFFGPGTRLTVL.